The 5 T cell receptor beta chains below all came from one sample that was sequenced in a study of beta chain features in type 1 diabetes. cDNA synthesis used the whole RNA isolate, giving expressed TCRB sequences. The data were produced by immunoSEQ multiplex PCR, yet TCRdb's version contains in-frame clones alone and is incomplete. This sample has under 400,000 clones; 10% to 15% occur once, and the top ten carry roughly 0.017%. Source material: naive CD4+ T cells from blood. These receptor sequences come from a man younger than 30 in good health.

This clone was seen a handful of times. This chain connects TRBV7-8 to TRBJ1-5; the D gene is possibly TRBD1 (6 bases). The CDR3 spans 14 residues. Germline lookup yields CDR1 SGHVS and CDR2 FQNEAQ. V lost 5 bases, J lost 4 bases, and 12 bases lay in between. CDR3 DNA: TGTGCCAGCAGCCCGGACAGAACTAATCAGCCCCAGCATTTT. Translated: CASSPDRTNQPQHF.

The CDR3 nucleotides are TGTGCCAGCAGTGACTTCCCAGATAGCGGGAATGAGCAGTTCTTC. Translating gives CASSDFPDSGNEQFF. This chain links TRBV6-4 with TRBJ2-1; TRBD2 aligns across 7 bases. The length of the CDR3 is 15 residues. Germline trimming cut 1 base from V and 7 bases from J; bases unmatched to any gene: 7. Germline-derived CDR1 and CDR2 are MRHNA and SNTAGT.

This chain uses TRBV7-9 with TRBJ1-1; 10 nucleotides agree with TRBD1. Germline CDR1 reads SEHNR; CDR2 reads FQNEAQ (reference sequence). The CDR3 has 15 amino acids. V shed 6 bases, J shed 1 base, and the junction held 5 bases outside the gene matches. The CDR3 DNA is TGTGCCAGCAGTCGGACAGGGGGTGAGAACACTGAAGCTTTCTTT. It is translated as CASSRTGGENTEAFF.

J is TRBJ2-7 and V is TRBV2; a possible D gene is TRBD1 (6 bases). Trimming took 6 bases from V and 1 from J, leaving 13 bases between them. Germline V gene lookup returns CDR1 SNHLY and CDR2 FYNNEI. The CDR3 loop spans 14 amino acids. CDR3 sequence: CASSGDRPSYEQYF. Here the CDR3 DNA reads TGTGCCAGCAGCGGAGACAGGCCTTCCTACGAGCAGTACTTC. The variable domain in full, with the rest retrieved from reference TRBV2 and TRBJ2-7, is EPEVTQTPSHQVTQMGQEVILRCVPISNHLYFYWYRQILGQKVEFLVSFYNNEISEKSEIFDDQFSVERPDGSNFTLKIRSTKLEDSAMYFCASSGDRPSYEQYFGPGTRLTVT.

This clone turned up a few times. V is TRBV21-1 and J is TRBJ2-7; the table's D gene call, TRBD1, was not cross checked with the DNA. TRBV21-1 is a pseudogene locus. The CDR3 sequence is 16 residues long. The DNA of the CDR3 is TGTGCCAGCAGCCCTCCCCCCAGACAGGGTTGTCGGGAGCAGTACTTC. Translated: CASSPPPRQGCREQYF.